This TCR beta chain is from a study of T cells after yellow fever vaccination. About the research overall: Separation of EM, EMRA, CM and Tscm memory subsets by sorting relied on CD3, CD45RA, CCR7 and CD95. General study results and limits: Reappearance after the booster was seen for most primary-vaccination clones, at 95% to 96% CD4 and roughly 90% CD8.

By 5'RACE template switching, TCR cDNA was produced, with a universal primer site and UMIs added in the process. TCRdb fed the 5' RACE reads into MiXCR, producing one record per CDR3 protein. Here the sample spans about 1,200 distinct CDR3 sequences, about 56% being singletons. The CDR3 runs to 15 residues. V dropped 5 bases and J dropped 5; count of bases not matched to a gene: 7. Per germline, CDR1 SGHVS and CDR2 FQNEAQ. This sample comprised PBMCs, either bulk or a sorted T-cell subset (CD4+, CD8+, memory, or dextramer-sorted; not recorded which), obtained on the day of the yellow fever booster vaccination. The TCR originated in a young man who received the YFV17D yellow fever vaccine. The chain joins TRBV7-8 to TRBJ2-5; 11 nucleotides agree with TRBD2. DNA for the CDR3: TGTGCCAGCAGCCCTGGACTAGCGGGCGGGGAGACCCAGTACTTC. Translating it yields CASSPGLAGGETQYF.